This T cell receptor (beta chain) was sequenced for a study of blood T cells in healthy people across ages. Findings and limits, study-wide: Because sorting was not performed, PBMCs prevented conclusive naive versus antigen-experienced comparison.

The second PCR ran about 6 to 12 cycles with a sample-barcoded 5' primer and J-beta primers. One entry per CDR3 protein, called by TCRdb with MiXCR from the 5' RACE reads. The sample yields more than 450,000 distinct CDR3 sequences, around a quarter seen once. As concerns this clonotype: The antigen remains unidentified.

The J segment lost 3 bases and the V segment lost 4 bases, leaving 5 bases of the junction unmatched. Germline lookup yields CDR1 ENHRY and CDR2 SYGVKD. CDR3 length equals 15 residues. These same data were also listed under a study on T cells of mothers and their children. According to that study: From each mother came over 8.5 million TCR beta CDR3 reads, and from each child came 3 million to 3.5 million.

The J gene is TRBJ2-1, the V gene TRBV10-3, with 8 bases that match TRBD2. The sequence came from a boy aged 2 to 9 in good health. Sequencing was performed on blood. The CDR3 DNA sequence: TGTGCCATCAGTGTCGGAACTAGCGGCTACAATGAGCAGTTCTTC. Its protein product is CAISVGTSGYNEQFF.